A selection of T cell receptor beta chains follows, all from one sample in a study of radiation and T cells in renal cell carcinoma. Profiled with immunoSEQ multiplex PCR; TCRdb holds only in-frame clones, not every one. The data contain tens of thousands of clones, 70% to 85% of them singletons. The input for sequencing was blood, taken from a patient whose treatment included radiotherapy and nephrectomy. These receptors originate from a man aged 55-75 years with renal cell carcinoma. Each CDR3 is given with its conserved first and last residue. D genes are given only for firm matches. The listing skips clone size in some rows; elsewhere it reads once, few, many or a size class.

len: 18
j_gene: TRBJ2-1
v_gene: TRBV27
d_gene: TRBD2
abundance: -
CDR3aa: CASSLRTSGRAAYNEQFF
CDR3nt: TGTGCCAGCAGTTTACGAACTAGCGGGAGGGCCGCCTACAATGAGCAGTTCTTC

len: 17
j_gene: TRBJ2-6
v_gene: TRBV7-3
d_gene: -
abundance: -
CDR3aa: CASSPGTASSGANVLTF
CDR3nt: TGTGCCAGCAGCCCCGGGACTGCCTCCTCTGGGGCCAACGTCCTGACTTTC

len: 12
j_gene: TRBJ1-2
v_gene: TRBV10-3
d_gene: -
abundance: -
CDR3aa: CAIGRLNYGYTF
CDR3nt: TGTGCCATCGGGAGGTTGAACTATGGCTACACCTTC

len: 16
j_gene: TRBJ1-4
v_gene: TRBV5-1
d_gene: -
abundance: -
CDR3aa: CASSLDGDATNEKLFF
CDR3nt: TGCGCCAGCAGCTTGGACGGGGATGCAACTAATGAAAAACTGTTTTTT

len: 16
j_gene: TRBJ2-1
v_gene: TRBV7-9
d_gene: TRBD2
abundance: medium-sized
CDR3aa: CASSLKGGSSYNEQFF
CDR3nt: TGTGCCAGCAGCTTAAAGGGCGGGAGCTCCTACAATGAGCAGTTCTTC

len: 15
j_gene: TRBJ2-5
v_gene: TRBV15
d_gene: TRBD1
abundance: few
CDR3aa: CATSKGQGQQETQYF
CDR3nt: TGTGCCACCAGCAAAGGACAGGGTCAACAAGAGACCCAGTACTTC

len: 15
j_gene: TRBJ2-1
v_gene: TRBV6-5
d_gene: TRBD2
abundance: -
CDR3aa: CASSLTSGSWNEQFF
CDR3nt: TGTGCCAGCAGTTTGACTAGCGGGAGTTGGAATGAGCAGTTCTTC

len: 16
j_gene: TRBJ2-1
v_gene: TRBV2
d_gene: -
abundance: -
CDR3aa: CASSDLPRGSYNEQFF
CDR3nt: TGTGCCAGCAGTGACCTCCCTAGGGGCTCCTACAATGAGCAGTTCTTC

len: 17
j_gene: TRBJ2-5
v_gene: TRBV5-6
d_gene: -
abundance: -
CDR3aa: CASSLSNKGPYQETQYF
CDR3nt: TGTGCCAGCAGCCTCTCGAACAAGGGGCCCTACCAAGAGACCCAGTACTTC

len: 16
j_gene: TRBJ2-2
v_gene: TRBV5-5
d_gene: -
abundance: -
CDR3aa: CASSLEQAPRNGELFF
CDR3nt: TGTGCCAGCAGCTTGGAGCAGGCCCCCCGTAACGGGGAGCTGTTTTTT

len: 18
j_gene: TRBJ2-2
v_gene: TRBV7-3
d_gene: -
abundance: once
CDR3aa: CASSLWSLGGQNTGELFF
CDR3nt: TGTGCCAGCAGCTTATGGTCTTTAGGCGGGCAAAACACCGGGGAGCTGTTTTTT

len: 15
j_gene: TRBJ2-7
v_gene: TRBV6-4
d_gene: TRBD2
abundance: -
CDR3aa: CASSAPGGDMDEQYF
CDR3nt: TGTGCCAGCAGTGCCCCGGGAGGGGACATGGACGAGCAGTACTTC

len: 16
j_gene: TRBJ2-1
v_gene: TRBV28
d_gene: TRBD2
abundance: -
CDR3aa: CASTPTSGAPNNEQFF
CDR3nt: TGTGCCAGCACCCCGACTAGCGGGGCCCCCAACAATGAGCAGTTCTTC

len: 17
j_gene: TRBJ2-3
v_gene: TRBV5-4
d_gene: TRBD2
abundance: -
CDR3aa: CASSPRMGLAGTDTQYF
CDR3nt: TGTGCCAGCAGCCCACGAATGGGACTAGCGGGAACAGATACGCAGTATTTT

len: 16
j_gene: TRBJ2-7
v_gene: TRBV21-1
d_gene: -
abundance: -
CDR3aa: CASSKVRQGPRREQYF
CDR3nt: TGTGCCAGCAGCAAAGTTCGACAGGGGCCGCGTCGGGAGCAGTACTTC

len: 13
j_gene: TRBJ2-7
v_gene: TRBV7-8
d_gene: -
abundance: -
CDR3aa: CASSYSRAYEQYF
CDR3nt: TGTGCCAGCAGTTATTCCCGGGCCTACGAGCAGTACTTC

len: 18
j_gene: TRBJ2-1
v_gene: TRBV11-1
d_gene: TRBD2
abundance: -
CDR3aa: CASSLHRAQGGFYNEQFF
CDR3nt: TGTGCCAGCAGCTTGCACCGCGCTCAGGGAGGGTTTTACAATGAGCAGTTCTTC

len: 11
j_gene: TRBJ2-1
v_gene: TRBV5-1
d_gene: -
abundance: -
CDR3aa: CASSFREEQFF
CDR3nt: TGCGCCAGCAGCTTTCGGGAGGAGCAGTTCTTC

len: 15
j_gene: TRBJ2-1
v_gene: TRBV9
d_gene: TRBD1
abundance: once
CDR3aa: CASSVVGTAMDEQFF
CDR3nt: TGTGCCAGCAGCGTAGTAGGGACAGCCATGGATGAGCAGTTCTTC

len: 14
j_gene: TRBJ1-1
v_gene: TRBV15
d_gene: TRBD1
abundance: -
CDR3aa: CATSGLLGQIEAFF
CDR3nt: TGTGCCACCAGCGGGTTATTGGGACAGATAGAAGCTTTCTTT

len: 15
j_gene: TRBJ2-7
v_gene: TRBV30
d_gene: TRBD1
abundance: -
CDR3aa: CAWSGQGIYGYEQYF
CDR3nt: TGTGCCTGGAGCGGACAGGGGATATATGGCTACGAGCAGTACTTC

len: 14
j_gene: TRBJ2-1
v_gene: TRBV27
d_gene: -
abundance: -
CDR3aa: CASQGGGPLNEQFF
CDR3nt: TGTGCCAGTCAGGGGGGAGGGCCGCTGAATGAGCAGTTCTTC

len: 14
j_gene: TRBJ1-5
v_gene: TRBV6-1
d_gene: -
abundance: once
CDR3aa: CASSPRDNNQPQHF
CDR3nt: TGTGCCAGCAGCCCCCGGGATAATAATCAGCCCCAGCATTTT

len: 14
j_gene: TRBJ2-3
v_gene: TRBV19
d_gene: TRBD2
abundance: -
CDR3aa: CASSWGGRTDTQYF
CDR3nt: TGTGCCAGTTCCTGGGGGGGACGAACAGATACGCAGTATTTT

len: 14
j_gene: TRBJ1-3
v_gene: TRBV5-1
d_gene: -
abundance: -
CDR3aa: CASSSGTPGNTIYF
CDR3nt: TGCGCCAGCAGCTCCGGGACTCCTGGAAACACCATATATTTT

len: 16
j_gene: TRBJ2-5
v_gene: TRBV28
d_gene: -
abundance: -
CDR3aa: CASSFGTPEDQETQYF
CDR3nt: TGTGCCAGCAGTTTTGGGACCCCAGAAGACCAAGAGACCCAGTACTTC

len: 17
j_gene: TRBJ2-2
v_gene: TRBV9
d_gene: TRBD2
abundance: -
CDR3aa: CASSEDLSGNYPGELFF
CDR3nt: TGTGCCAGCAGCGAGGACCTTAGCGGGAATTACCCCGGGGAGCTGTTTTTT

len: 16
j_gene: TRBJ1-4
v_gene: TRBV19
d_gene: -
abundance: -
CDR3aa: CASSASTTGLNEKLFF
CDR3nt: TGTGCCAGTAGTGCCTCCACAACAGGTCTTAATGAAAAACTGTTTTTT

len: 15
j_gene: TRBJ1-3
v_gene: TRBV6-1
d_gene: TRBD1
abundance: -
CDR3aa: CASRDRPFSGNTIYF
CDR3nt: TGTGCCAGCAGGGACAGGCCCTTCTCTGGAAACACCATATATTTT

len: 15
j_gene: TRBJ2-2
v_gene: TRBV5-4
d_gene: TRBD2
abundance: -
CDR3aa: CASSSIAGAVGELFF
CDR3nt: TGTGCCAGCAGCTCCATAGCGGGAGCGGTCGGGGAGCTGTTTTTT

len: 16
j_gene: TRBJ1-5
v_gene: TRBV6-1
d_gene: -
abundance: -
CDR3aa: CASSEALPGVGQPQHF
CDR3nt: TGTGCCAGCAGTGAAGCGCTTCCAGGGGTCGGTCAGCCCCAGCATTTT

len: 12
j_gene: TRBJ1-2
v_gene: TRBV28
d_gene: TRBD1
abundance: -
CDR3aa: CASFQGANGYTF
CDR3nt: TGTGCCAGCTTTCAGGGGGCTAATGGCTACACCTTC

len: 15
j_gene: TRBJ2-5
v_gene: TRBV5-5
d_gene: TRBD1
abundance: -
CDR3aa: CASSRGQGNQETQYF
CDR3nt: TGTGCCAGCAGCCGGGGACAGGGGAACCAAGAGACCCAGTACTTC

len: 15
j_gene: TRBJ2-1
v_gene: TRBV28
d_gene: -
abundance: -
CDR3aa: CASSPLGGSYNEQFF
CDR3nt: TGTGCCAGCAGTCCCTTGGGCGGATCCTACAATGAGCAGTTCTTC

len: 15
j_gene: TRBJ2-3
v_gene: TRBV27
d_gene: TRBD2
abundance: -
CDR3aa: CASTRLAGVLDTQYF
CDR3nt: TGTGCCAGCACCCGACTAGCGGGAGTCCTAGATACGCAGTATTTT

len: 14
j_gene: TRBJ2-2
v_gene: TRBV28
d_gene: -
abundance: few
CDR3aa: CASSLGGRGGELFF
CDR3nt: TGTGCCAGCAGTTTAGGGGGAAGGGGCGGGGAGCTGTTTTTT

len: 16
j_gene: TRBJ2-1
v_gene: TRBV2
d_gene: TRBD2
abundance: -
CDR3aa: CASSGTSGRSYEEQFF
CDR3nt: TGTGCCAGCAGCGGGACTAGCGGGAGATCTTACGAGGAGCAGTTCTTC